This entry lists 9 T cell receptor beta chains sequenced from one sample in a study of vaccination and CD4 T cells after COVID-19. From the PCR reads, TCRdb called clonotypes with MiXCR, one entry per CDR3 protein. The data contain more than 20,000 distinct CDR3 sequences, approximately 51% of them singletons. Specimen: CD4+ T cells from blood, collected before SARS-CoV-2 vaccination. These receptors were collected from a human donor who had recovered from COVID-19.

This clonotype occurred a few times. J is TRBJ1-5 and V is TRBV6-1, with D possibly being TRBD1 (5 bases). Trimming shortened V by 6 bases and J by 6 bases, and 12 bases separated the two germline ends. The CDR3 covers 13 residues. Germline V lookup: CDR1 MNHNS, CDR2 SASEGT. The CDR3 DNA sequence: TGTGCCAGCAGGCAGGAGACAGCTCAGCCCCAGCATTTT. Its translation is CASRQETAQPQHF.

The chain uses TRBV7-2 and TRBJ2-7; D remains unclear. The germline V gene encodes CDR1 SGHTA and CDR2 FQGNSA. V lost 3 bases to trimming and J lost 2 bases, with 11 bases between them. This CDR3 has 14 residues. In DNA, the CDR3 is TGTGCCAGCAGCTTCGACTTCCAGACCTACGAGCAGTACTTC. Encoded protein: CASSFDFQTYEQYF. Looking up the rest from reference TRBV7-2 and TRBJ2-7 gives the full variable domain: GAGVSQSPSNKVTEKGKDVELRCDPISGHTALYWYRQSLGQGLEFLIYFQGNSAPDKSGLPSDRFSAERTGGSVSTLTIQRTQQEDSAVYLCASSFDFQTYEQYFGPGTRLTVT.

The CDR3 reads CSARGRQFQSGANVLTF. The CDR3 DNA reads TGCAGTGCTAGGGGTAGACAGTTTCAGTCTGGGGCCAACGTCCTGACTTTC. This rearrangement joins TRBV20-1 to TRBJ2-6, with a weak D call TRBD1 (5 bases). Trimming took 3 bases from V and 1 from J, leaving 16 bases between them. The CDR3 loop spans 17 amino acids. In germline, CDR1 is DFQATT, CDR2 SNEGSKA (reference sequence).

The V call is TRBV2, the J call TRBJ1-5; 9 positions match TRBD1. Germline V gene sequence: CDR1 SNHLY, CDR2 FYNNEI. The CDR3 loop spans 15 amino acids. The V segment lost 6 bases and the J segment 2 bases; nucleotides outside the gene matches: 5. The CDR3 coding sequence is TGTGCCAGCAGACCCCGGACAGGGGGCAATCAGCCCCAGCATTTT. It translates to CASRPRTGGNQPQHF. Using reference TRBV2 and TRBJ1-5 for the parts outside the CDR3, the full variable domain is EPEVTQTPSHQVTQMGQEVILRCVPISNHLYFYWYRQILGQKVEFLVSFYNNEISEKSEIFDDQFSVERPDGSNFTLKIRSTKLEDSAMYFCASRPRTGGNQPQHFGDGTRLSIL.

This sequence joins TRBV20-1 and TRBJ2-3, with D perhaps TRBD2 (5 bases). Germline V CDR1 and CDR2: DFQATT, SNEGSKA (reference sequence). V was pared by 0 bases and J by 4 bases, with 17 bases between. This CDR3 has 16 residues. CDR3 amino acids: CSARDRRKNPPDTQYF. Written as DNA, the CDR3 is TGCAGTGCTAGAGATAGGAGGAAGAACCCCCCAGATACGCAGTATTTT.

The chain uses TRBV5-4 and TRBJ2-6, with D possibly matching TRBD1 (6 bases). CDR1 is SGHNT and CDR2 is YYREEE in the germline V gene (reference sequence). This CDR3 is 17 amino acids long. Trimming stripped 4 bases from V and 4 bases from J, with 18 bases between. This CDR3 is CASSGQKTGDGANVLTF. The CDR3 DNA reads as TGTGCCAGCAGCGGACAAAAGACAGGAGACGGGGCCAACGTCCTGACTTTC.

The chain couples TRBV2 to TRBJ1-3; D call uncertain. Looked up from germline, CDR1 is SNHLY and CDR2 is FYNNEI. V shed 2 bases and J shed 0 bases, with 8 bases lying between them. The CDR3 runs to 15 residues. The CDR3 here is CASSEQIDSGNTIYF. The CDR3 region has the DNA TGTGCCAGCAGTGAACAGATTGACTCTGGAAACACCATATATTTT. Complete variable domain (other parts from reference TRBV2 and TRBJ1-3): EPEVTQTPSHQVTQMGQEVILRCVPISNHLYFYWYRQILGQKVEFLVSFYNNEISEKSEIFDDQFSVERPDGSNFTLKIRSTKLEDSAMYFCASSEQIDSGNTIYFGEGSWLTVV.

The CDR3 protein is CASNTGNSYNSPLHF. In DNA, the CDR3 is TGTGCCAGCAACACCGGCAACTCCTATAATTCACCCCTCCACTTT. The chain links TRBV28 to TRBJ1-6; D is ambiguous. V lost 7 bases and J lost 0, with 10 bases in between. Germline V gives CDR1 MDHEN, CDR2 SYDVKM. The CDR3 length is 15 residues.

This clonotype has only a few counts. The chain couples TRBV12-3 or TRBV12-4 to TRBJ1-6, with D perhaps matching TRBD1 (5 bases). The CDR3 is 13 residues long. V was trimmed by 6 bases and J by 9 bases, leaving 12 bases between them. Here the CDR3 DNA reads TGTGCCAGCAGCGGGGGAGGGAGTTCACCCCTCCACTTT. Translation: CASSGGGSSPLHF.